This TCR beta chain was profiled in a study of immune cell composition in non-small cell lung cancer. Clones were sequenced by immunoSEQ multiplex PCR, and TCRdb holds only the in-frame ones, with some missing. The sample contains 2,500 to 3,500 clones, 60% to 85% of which appear only once. CDR3 length: 14 amino acids. Germline CDR1 reads LNHNV; CDR2 reads YYDKDF (reference sequence). The germline V and J ends were trimmed by 5 bases and 7 bases, with 15 bases remaining between them. Sequencing was carried out using lung tumor tissue. The J gene is TRBJ1-5, the V gene TRBV15, with D possibly matching TRBD1 (5 bases). This TCR was recovered from a human donor with non-small cell lung cancer. CDR3 DNA sequence: TGTGCCACCAGCCCAGCGGGGGGTAGGCAGCCCCAGCATTTT. As protein: CATSPAGGRQPQHF.